The 8 T cell receptor beta chains below were found in one sample sequenced in a study of shared T cell receptors in the human thymus. Some clones are missing from TCRdb's copy, which holds only in-frame ones; the method was immunoSEQ multiplex PCR. This sample has hundreds of thousands of clones, with around 87% found just once. This same sample was also taken into another study, of human thymus T cells.

Sequencing was done on a sample of thymocytes. These receptors all stem from a boy younger than two with a congenital heart defect.

V is TRBV9 and J is TRBJ2-7; the D gene is possibly TRBD1 (6 bases). Trimming cost V 4 bases and J 4 bases, with 30 bases left between them. In germline, CDR1 is SGDLS, CDR2 YYNGEE. The CDR3 is 19 residues long. CDR3 DNA: TGTGCCAGCAGCCAAGGGCCTAACAGGGAATTCCCTATTAAGTACGAGCAGTACTTC. This gives the protein CASSQGPNREFPIKYEQYF.

The chain carries TRBV7-2 and TRBJ1-1; a weak D match, TRBD1 (5 bases). The CDR3 runs 14 residues. V was cut by 0 bases and J by 5 bases, with 10 bases left in between. Germline V gives CDR1 SGHTA, CDR2 FQGNSA. In DNA form, the CDR3 reads TGTGCCAGCAGCTTAGCGCGCAGGGCAACTGAAGCTTTCTTT. Translated: CASSLARRATEAFF. Complete variable domain (other parts from reference TRBV7-2 and TRBJ1-1): GAGVSQSPSNKVTEKGKDVELRCDPISGHTALYWYRQSLGQGLEFLIYFQGNSAPDKSGLPSDRFSAERTGGSVSTLTIQRTQQEDSAVYLCASSLARRATEAFFGQGTRLTVV.

This chain joins TRBV7-9 and TRBJ2-5, with a possible D match to TRBD1 (6 bases). The CDR3 has 14 amino acids. Germline lookup yields CDR1 SEHNR and CDR2 FQNEAQ (reference sequence). V lost 1 base to trimming and J lost 4 bases, with 10 bases between them. Here the CDR3 DNA reads TGTGCCAGCAGCTTAGGTCACAGGGTAGAGACCCAGTACTTC. It encodes CASSLGHRVETQYF.

This clone has just one count. The chain carries TRBV10-1 and TRBJ1-5; no definite D call. Germline V gene data show CDR1 as WNHNN and CDR2 as SYGVQD (reference sequence). The CDR3 runs 13 residues. Trimming removed 8 bases from V and 0 bases from J, with 8 bases in between. The CDR3 region is CASGQISNQPQHF. The CDR3 nucleotides read TGCGCCAGCGGGCAGATTAGCAATCAGCCCCAGCATTTT.

The V call is TRBV6-1, the J call TRBJ1-2, with 8 bases matching TRBD1. CDR1 and CDR2 from the germline V gene are MNHNS and SASEGT. Losses at the gene ends were 1 base for V and 14 bases for J; bases not matched to a gene: 9. The CDR3 consists of 13 residues. CDR3: CASSEGGRGLVTF. The DNA for the CDR3 is TGTGCCAGCAGTGAAGGGGGCAGGGGGCTGGTGACCTTC.

The chain uses TRBV5-1 and TRBJ2-3; 10 nucleotides match TRBD1. V lost 1 base, J lost 4 bases, and 3 bases stayed unmatched. The CDR3 runs to 15 residues. The germline V gene encodes CDR1 SGHRS and CDR2 YFSETQ. This CDR3 reads CASSLNGQGADTQYF. For the CDR3, the DNA is TGCGCCAGCAGCTTGAATGGACAGGGGGCAGATACGCAGTATTTT.

This sequence joins TRBV28 and TRBJ2-5; TRBD2 might be the D (6 bases). The CDR3 is 14 amino acids. Trimming took 6 bases from V and 5 from J, leaving 16 bases between them. The germline gives CDR1 MDHEN, CDR2 SYDVKM. CDR3 region: CASSPRGGEETQYF. The CDR3 DNA sequence: TGTGCCAGCAGCCCCCGCGGCGGGGAGGAGACCCAGTACTTC. Drawing the rest from reference TRBV28 and TRBJ2-5, the complete variable domain is DVKVTQSSRYLVKRTGEKVFLECVQDMDHENMFWYRQDPGLGLRLIYFSYDVKMKEKGDIPEGYSVSREKKERFSLILESASTNQTSMYLCASSPRGGEETQYFGPGTRLLVL.

This clone showed up just a few times. The chain uses TRBV14 and TRBJ2-1; 11 bases are shared with TRBD2. Looked up from germline, CDR1 is SGHDN and CDR2 is FVKESK. Trimming at V came to 3 bases and at J to 12 bases, leaving 4 bases not matched to a gene. This CDR3 comprises 13 residues. The CDR3 bases are TGTGCCAGCAGCCAGGACGGGACTAGCGGGCAGTTCTTC. Protein product: CASSQDGTSGQFF.